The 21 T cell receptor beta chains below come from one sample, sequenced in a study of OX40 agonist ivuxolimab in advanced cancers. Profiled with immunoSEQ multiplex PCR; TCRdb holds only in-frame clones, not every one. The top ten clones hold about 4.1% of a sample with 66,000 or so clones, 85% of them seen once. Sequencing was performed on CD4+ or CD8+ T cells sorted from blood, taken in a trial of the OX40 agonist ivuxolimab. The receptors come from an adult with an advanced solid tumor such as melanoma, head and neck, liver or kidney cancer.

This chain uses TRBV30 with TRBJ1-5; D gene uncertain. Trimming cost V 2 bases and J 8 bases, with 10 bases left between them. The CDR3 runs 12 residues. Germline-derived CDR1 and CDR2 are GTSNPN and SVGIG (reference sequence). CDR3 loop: CAWSTLTKPQHF. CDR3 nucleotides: TGTGCCTGGAGTACCTTGACAAAGCCCCAGCATTTT.

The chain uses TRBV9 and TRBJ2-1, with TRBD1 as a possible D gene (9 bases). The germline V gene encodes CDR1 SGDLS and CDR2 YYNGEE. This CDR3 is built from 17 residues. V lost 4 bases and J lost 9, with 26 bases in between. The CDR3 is CASSPRGGTGFRGEQFF. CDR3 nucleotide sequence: TGTGCCAGCAGCCCCCGGGGGGGGACAGGGTTCCGCGGTGAGCAGTTCTTC.

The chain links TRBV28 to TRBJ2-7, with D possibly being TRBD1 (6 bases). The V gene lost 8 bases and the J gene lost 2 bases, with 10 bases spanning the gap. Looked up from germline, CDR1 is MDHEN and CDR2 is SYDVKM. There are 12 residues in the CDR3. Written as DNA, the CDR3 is TGTGCCAGCGGGACAAGCACCTACGAGCAGTACTTC. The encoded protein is CASGTSTYEQYF. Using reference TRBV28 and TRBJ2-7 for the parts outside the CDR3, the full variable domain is DVKVTQSSRYLVKRTGEKVFLECVQDMDHENMFWYRQDPGLGLRLIYFSYDVKMKEKGDIPEGYSVSREKKERFSLILESASTNQTSMYLCASGTSTYEQYFGPGTRLTVT.

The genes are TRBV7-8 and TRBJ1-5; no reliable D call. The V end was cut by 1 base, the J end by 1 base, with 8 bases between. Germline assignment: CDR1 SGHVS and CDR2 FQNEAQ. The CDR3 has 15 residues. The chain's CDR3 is CASSLDSWSNQPQHF. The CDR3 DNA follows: TGTGCCAGCAGCTTAGACTCATGGAGCAATCAGCCCCAGCATTTT.

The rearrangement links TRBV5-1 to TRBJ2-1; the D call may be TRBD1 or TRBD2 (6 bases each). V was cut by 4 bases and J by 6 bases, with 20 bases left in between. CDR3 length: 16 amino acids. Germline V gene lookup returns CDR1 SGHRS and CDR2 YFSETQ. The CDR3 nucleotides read TGCGCCAGCAGCACCGGAGGGGGATATGCGGGCAATGAGCAGTTCTTC. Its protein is CASSTGGGYAGNEQFF.

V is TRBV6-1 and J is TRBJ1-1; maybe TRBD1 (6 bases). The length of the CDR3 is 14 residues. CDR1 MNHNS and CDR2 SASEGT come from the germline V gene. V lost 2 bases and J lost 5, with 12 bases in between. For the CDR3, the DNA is TGTGCCAGCAGTGAAAACACAGGGCGTACTGAAGCTTTCTTT. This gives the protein CASSENTGRTEAFF.

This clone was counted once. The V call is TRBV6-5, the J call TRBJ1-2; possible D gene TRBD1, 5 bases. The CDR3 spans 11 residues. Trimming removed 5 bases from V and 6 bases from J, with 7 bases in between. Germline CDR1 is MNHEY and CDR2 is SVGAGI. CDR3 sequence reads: CASSRTNGYTF. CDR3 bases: TGTGCCAGCAGTCGGACAAATGGCTACACCTTC.

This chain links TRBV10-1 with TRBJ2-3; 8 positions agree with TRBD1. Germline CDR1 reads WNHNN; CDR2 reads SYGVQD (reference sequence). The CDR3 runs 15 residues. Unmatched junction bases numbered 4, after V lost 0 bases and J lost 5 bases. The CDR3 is CASSESTGAQDTQYF. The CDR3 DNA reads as TGCGCCAGCAGTGAGTCGACAGGGGCACAAGATACGCAGTATTTT.

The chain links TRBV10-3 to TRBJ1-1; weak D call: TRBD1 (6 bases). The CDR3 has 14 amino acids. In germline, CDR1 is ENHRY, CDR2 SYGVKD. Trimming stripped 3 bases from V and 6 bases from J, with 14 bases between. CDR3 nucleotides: TGTGCCATCAGTGAACTTAGACAGGAGTCTGAAGCTTTCTTT. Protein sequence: CAISELRQESEAFF.

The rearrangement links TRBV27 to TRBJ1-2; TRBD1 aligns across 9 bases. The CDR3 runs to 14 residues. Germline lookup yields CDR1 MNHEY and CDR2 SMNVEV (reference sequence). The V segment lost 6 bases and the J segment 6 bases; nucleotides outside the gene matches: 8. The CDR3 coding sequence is TGTGCCAGCAGGTCCTGGGGACAGGGCAATGGCTACACCTTC. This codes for CASRSWGQGNGYTF.

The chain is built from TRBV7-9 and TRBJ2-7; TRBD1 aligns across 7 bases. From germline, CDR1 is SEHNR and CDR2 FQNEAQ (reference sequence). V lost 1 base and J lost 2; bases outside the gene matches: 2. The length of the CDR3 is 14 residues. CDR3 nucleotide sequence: TGTGCCAGCAGCTTAGGGGGACAGACCTACGAGCAGTACTTC. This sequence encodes CASSLGGQTYEQYF.

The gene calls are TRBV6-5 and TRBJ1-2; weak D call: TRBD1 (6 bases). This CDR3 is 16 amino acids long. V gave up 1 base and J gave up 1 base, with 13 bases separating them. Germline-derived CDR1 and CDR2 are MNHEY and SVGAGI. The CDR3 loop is CASSYLQGIHNYGYTF. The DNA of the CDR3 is TGTGCCAGCAGTTACTTACAGGGTATTCATAACTATGGCTACACCTTC.

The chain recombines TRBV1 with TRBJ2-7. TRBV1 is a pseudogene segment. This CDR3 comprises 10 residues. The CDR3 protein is CTSSHKEQYF. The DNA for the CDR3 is TGCACCAGCAGCCATAAGGAGCAGTACTTC.

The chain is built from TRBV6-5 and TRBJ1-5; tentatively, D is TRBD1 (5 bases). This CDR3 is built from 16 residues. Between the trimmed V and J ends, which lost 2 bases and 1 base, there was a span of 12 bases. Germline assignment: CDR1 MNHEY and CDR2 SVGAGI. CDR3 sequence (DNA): TGTGCCAGCAGTTACCCTCCGGGACTAAGCAATCAGCCCCAGCATTTT. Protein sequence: CASSYPPGLSNQPQHF.

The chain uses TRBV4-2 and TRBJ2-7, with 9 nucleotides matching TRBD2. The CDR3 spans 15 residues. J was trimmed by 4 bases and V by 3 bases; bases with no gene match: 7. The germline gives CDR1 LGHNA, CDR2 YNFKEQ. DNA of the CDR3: TGTGCCAGCAGCCAGATAGCGGGGGTTGGGTACGAGCAGTACTTC. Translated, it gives CASSQIAGVGYEQYF.

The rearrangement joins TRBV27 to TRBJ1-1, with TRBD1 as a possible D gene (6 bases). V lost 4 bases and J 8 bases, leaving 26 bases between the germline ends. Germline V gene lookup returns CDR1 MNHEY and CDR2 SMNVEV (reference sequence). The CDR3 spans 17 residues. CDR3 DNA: TGTGCCAGCAGTTCCTACCCAACAGGGATGGGTGGATGGGAAGCTTTCTTT. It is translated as CASSSYPTGMGGWEAFF.

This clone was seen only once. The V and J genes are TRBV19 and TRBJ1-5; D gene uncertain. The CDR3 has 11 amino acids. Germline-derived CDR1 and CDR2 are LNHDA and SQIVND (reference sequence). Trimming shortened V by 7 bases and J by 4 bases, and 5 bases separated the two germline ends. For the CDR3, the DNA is TGTGCCAGTATGAGGAATCAGCCCCAGCATTTT. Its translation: CASMRNQPQHF.

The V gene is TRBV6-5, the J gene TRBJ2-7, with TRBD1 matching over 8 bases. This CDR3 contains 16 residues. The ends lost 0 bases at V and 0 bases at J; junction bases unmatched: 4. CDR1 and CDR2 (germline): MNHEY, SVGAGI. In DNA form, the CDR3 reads TGTGCCAGCAGTTACTCGGGGGACAGGAGCTCCTACGAGCAGTACTTC. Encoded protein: CASSYSGDRSSYEQYF.

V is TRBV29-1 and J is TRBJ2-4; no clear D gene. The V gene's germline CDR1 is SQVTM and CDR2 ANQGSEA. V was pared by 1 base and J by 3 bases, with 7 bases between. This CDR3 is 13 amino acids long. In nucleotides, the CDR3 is TGCAGCGTTGAAGGAGGATTCAAAAACATTCAGTACTTC. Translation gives CSVEGGFKNIQYF.

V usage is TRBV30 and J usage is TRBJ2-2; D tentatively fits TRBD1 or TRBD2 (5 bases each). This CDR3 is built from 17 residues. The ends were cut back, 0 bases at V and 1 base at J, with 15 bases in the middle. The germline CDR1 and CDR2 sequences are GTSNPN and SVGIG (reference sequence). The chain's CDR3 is CAWSVRPGRRNTGELFF. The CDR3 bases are TGTGCCTGGAGTGTACGTCCGGGACGGAGGAACACCGGGGAGCTGTTTTTT.

CDR3 in DNA: TGTGCCAGCAGTTGGACTAGCGGGAACATTCAGTACTTC. It encodes CASSWTSGNIQYF. V gene TRBV27 combines with J gene TRBJ2-4, with 11 nucleotides matching TRBD2. Germline lookup yields CDR1 MNHEY and CDR2 SMNVEV (reference sequence). CDR3 length: 13 residues. The ends lost 4 bases at V and 7 bases at J; junction bases unmatched: 0.